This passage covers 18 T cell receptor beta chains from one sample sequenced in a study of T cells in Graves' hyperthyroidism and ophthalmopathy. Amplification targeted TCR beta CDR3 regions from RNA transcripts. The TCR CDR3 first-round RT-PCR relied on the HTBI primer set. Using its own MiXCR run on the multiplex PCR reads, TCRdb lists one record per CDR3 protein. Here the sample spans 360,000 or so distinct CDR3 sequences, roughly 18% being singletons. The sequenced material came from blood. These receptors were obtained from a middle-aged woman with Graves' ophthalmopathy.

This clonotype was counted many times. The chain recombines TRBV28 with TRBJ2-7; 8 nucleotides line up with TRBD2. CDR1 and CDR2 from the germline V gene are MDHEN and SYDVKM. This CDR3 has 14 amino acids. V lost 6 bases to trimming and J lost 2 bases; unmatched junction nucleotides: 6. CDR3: CASRSGSLPYEQYF. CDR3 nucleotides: TGTGCCAGCAGGAGCGGGAGTCTTCCCTACGAGCAGTACTTC. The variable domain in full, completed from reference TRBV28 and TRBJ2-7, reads DVKVTQSSRYLVKRTGEKVFLECVQDMDHENMFWYRQDPGLGLRLIYFSYDVKMKEKGDIPEGYSVSREKKERFSLILESASTNQTSMYLCASRSGSLPYEQYFGPGTRLTVT.

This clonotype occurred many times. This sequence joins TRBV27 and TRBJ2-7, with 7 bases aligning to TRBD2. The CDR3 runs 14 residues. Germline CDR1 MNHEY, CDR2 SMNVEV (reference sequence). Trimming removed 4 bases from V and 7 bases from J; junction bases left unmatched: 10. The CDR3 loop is CASSWRESPREQYF. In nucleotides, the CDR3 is TGTGCCAGCAGTTGGCGGGAGAGCCCTCGGGAGCAGTACTTC.

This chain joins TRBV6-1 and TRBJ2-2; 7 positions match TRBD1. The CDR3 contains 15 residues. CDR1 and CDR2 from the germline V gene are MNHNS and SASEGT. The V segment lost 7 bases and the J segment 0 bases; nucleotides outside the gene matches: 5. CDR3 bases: TGTGCCAGCAACGTAGACAGGGCGAACACCGGGGAGCTGTTTTTT. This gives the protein CASNVDRANTGELFF.

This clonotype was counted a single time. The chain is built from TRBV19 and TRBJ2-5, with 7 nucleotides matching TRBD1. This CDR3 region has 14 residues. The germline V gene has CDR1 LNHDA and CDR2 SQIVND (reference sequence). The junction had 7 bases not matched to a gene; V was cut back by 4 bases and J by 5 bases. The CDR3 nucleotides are TGTGCCAGTAGTAAAGACAGGGTGGACGAGACCCAGTACTTC. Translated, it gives CASSKDRVDETQYF.

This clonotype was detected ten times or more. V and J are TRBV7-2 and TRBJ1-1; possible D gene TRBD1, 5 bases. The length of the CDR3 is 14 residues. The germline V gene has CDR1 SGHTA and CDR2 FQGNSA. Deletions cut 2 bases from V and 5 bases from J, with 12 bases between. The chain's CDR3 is CASSLRIRGTEAFF. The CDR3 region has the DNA TGTGCCAGCAGCTTACGAATAAGGGGAACTGAAGCTTTCTTT.

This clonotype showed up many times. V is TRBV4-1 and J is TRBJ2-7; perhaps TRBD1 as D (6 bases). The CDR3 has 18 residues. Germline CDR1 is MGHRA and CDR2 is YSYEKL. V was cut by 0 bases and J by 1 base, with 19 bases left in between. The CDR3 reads CASSQDPEQGPPSYEQYF. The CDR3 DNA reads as TGCGCCAGCAGCCAAGATCCCGAACAGGGTCCTCCTTCCTACGAGCAGTACTTC.

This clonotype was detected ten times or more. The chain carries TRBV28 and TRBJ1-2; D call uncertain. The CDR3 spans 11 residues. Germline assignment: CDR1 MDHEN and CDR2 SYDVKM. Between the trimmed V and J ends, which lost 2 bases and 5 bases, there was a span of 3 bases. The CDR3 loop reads CASSLTYGYTF. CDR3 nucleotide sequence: TGTGCCAGCAGTTTAACATATGGCTACACCTTC.

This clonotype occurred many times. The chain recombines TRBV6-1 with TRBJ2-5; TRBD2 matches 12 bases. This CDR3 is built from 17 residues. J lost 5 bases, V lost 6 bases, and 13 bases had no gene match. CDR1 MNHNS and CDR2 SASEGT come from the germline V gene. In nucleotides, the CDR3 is TGTGCCAGCAGCCCCACCTCTAGCGGGAGGGCGGGGGAGACCCAGTACTTC. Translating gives CASSPTSSGRAGETQYF.

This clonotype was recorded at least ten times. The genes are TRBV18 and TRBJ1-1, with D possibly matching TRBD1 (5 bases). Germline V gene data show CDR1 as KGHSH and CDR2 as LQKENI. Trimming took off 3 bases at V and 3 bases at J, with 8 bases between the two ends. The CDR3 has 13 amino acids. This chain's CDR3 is CASSPGQHTEAFF. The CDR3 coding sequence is TGTGCCAGCTCACCCGGACAACACACTGAAGCTTTCTTT.

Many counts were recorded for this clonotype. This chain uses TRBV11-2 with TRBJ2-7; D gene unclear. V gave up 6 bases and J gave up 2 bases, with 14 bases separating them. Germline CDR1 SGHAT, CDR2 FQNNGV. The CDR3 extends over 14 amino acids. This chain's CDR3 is CASRKQLGTYEQYF. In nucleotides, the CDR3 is TGTGCCAGCAGAAAGCAGTTGGGTACCTACGAGCAGTACTTC.

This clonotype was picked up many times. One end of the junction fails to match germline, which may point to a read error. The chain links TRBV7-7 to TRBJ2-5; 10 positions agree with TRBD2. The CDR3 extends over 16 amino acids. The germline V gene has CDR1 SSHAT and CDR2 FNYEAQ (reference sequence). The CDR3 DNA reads TGTGCTAGCAGCTTAGGGCGAGCGGGAGGGCAAGAGACCCAGTACTTC. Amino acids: CASSLGRAGGQETQYF.

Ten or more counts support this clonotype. Here the CDR3 reads CASSLSESYEQYF. The CDR3 DNA reads as TGTGCCAGCAGTTTATCTGAATCCTACGAGCAGTACTTC. V gene TRBV27 combines with J gene TRBJ2-7; D remains unclear. CDR1 is MNHEY and CDR2 is SMNVEV in the germline V gene (reference sequence). The CDR3 extends over 13 amino acids. Deletions cut 0 bases from V and 1 base from J, with 4 bases between.

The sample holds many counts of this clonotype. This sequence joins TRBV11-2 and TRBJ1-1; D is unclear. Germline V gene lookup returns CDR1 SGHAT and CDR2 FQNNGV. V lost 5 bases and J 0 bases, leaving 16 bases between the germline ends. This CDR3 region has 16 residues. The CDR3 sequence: CASSPRRISMNTEAFF. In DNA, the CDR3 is TGTGCCAGCAGCCCCCGTCGGATTTCCATGAACACTGAAGCTTTCTTT.

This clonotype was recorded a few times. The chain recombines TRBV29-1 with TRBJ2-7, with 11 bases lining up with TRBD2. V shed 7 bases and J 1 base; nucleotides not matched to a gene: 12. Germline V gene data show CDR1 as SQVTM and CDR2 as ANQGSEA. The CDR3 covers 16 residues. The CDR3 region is CSAPEGLAGESYEQYF. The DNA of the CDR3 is TGCAGCGCCCCGGAAGGACTAGCGGGCGAGTCCTACGAGCAGTACTTC.

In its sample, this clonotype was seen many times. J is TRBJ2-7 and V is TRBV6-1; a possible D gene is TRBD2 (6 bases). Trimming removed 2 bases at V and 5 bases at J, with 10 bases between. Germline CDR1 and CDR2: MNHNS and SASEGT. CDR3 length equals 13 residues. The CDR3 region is CASSELWGDEQYF. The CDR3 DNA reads TGTGCCAGCAGTGAATTGTGGGGGGACGAGCAGTACTTC.

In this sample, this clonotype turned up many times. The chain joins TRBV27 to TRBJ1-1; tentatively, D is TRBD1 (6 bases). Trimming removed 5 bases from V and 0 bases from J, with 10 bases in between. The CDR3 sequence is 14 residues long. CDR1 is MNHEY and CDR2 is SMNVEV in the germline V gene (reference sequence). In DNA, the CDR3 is TGTGCCAGCAGTACGACAGGAATGAACACTGAAGCTTTCTTT. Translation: CASSTTGMNTEAFF.

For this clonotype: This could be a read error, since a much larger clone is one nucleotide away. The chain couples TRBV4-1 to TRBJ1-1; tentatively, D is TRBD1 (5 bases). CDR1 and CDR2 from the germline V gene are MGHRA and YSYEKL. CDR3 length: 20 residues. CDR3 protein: CASSQEYGAGYTLMNTEAFF. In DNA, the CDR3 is TGCGCCAGCAGCCAAGAATATGGGGCAGGGTACACTCTAATGAATACTGAAGCTTTCTTT.

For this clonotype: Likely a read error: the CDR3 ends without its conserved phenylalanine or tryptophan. Here the CDR3 reads CASSQPGQGSYEQYL. In DNA form, the CDR3 reads TGCGCCAGCAGCCAACCTGGACAGGGCTCCTACGAGCAGTACTTA. The chain recombines TRBV4-1 with TRBJ2-7; 8 bases are a match to TRBD1. The trim removed 2 bases at V and 0 bases at J, leaving 3 bases unmatched. Germline values: CDR1 MGHRA, CDR2 YSYEKL. CDR3 length: 15 residues.